This T cell receptor (beta chain) was sequenced in a study of CD8+CD57+ T cells in acquired aplastic anemia. Overall study: Sorted CD4+ and CD8+ cell DNA averaged about 3.5 ug. Reads per healthy sample averaged about 9.8 million (CD4+) and some 12 million (CD8+).

General study points: Simpson's diversity of CD8+ cells was not significantly different in patients compared with controls. Common to patients and controls were 25 to 30 CD8+ CDR3 sequences.

CDR3 and TCR beta VDJ profiling relied on a genomic DNA template. One entry per CDR3 protein results from TCRdb running MiXCR on the reads. The sample yields tens of thousands of distinct CDR3 sequences, under 50% seen once. Germline assignment: CDR1 MGHRA and CDR2 YSYEKL. Unmatched junction bases numbered 12, after V lost 3 bases and J lost 7 bases. CDR3 length: 16 amino acids. Comments on this clonotype: The antigen is not known.

This chain connects TRBV4-1 to TRBJ1-2; TRBD1 matches at 9 bases. This TCR came from a human donor in good health, serving as a control. The sequencing input was sorted CD4+, CD8+, or CD8+CD57+ T cells (not recorded which) from PBMCs. CDR3 coding DNA: TGCGCCAGCAGCCACCTAACAGGGGGCGCGAACCTTGGCTACACCTTC. It specifies CASSHLTGGANLGYTF.